These 3 T cell receptor beta chains were all obtained from the same sample, sequenced in a study of CD4 T cells in relation to SARS-CoV-2 and coronaviruses. Before the COVID-19 pandemic, during about 2010-2019, CD4+ T cells were taken from unexposed donors. The cells were cultured for about ten days before CD4+ T cells were isolated. Assay: immunoSEQ multiplex PCR; the TCRdb copy retains only in-frame clones and omits some. Of roughly 17,000 clones in the sample, approximately 80% were seen once. No antigen has been assigned to these receptors. The specimen was CD4+ T cells from PBMCs, cultured in vitro. These receptors came from a human donor in good health.

This chain uses TRBV7-2 with TRBJ2-3; D is perhaps TRBD2 (5 bases). The CDR3 is made up of 16 amino acids. CDR1 is SGHTA, CDR2 FQGNSA, per germline. V was clipped by 5 bases and J by 2 bases, with 17 bases between them. The CDR3 DNA follows: TGTGCCAGCAGCCTAAGGACTCTACGGTACACAGATACGCAGTATTTT. It is translated as CASSLRTLRYTDTQYF.

The V and J genes are TRBV12-5 and TRBJ2-1; TRBD2 agrees at 8 bases. This CDR3 is 16 amino acids long. CDR1 and CDR2 (germline): LGHNT, FRNRAP. The CDR3: CSQGPTGGGILNEQFF. The CDR3 region has the DNA TGTTCCCAGGGTCCGACAGGCGGGGGGATACTCAATGAGCAGTTCTTC.

The chain recombines TRBV7-6 with TRBJ2-7, with TRBD2 as a possible D gene (6 bases). CDR1 SGHVS and CDR2 FNYEAQ come from the germline V gene. CDR3 size: 17 residues. Trimming shortened V by 1 base and J by 5 bases, and 21 bases separated the two germline ends. The DNA of the CDR3 is TGTGCCAGCAGCTTAGGGCGAATTCGGGAGTCCCGGGACGAGCAGTACTTC. Translated: CASSLGRIRESRDEQYF. Full variable domain (outside the CDR3, taken from reference TRBV7-6 and TRBJ2-7): GAGVSQSPRYKVTKRGQDVALRCDPISGHVSLYWYRQALGQGPEFLTYFNYEAQQDKSGLPNDRFSAERPEGSISTLTIQRTEQRDSAMYRCASSLGRIRESRDEQYFGPGTRLTVT.